The following is a TCR beta chain sequence with its context. Its specificity is unknown. Germline V gene lookup returns CDR1 DFQATT and CDR2 SNEGSKA (reference sequence). The V and J ends lost 3 bases and 3 bases, in that order; junction bases with no gene match: 12. The CDR3 contains 17 residues. This specimen belongs to a study of regulatory T cells in long-lasting Graves disease. Through Arm-PCR of CDR3 regions and iRepertoire HTBI primers, TCR beta libraries were built. MiXCR, run by TCRdb on the multiplex PCR reads, gives a single entry per CDR3 protein. The profile covers roughly 440,000 distinct CDR3 sequences, with around 17% appearing a single time and 23% taken by the ten largest. Regarding time point: newly diagnosed GD, antithyroid drugs for less than 3 months. Following extraction of RNA from PBMCs, that RNA was used to make the TCR library. The study's findings and limits: Newly diagnosed Graves' patients had higher TCR diversity than persistent ones.

This same sample was also part of a study on T cells in Graves' hyperthyroidism and ophthalmopathy. That investigation notes: First-round RT-PCR targeting the TCR CDR3 was performed with the HTBI primer set.

This chain links TRBV20-1 with TRBJ2-3; 10 nucleotides match TRBD2. The material was peripheral blood mononuclear cells (PBMCs), obtained at new diagnosis, from a patient treated with antithyroid drugs. The clonotype originates from a woman under 30 with Graves disease. In DNA form, the CDR3 reads TGCAGTGCTAGGCTAGCGGGAGCGGGTCTAGTTACAGATACGCAGTATTTT. Translating it yields CSARLAGAGLVTDTQYF.